A selection of T cell receptor beta chains follows, all from one sample in a study of T cells after yellow fever vaccination. From the 5' RACE reads, TCRdb called clonotypes with MiXCR, one entry per CDR3 protein. The sample includes under 150,000 distinct CDR3 sequences, about 7.7% of them seen just once. The sample in question was CD4+ T cells sorted from PBMCs, obtained 5 days after the yellow fever booster vaccination. These receptors came from a man younger than 45 who received the YFV17D yellow fever vaccine. Each CDR3 is given with its conserved first and last residue. D genes are given only for firm matches. Size is stated for part of the rows, as once, few or many counts, or as a class when the clone is expanded.

CDR3aa | CDR3nt | j_gene | abundance | v_gene | d_gene
CASSLEGARGDTQYF | TGCGCCAGCAGCTTGGAGGGAGCGAGAGGAGATACGCAGTATTTT | TRBJ2-3 | - | TRBV5-1 | -
CSARDGATGTEAFF | TGCAGTGCTAGAGATGGCGCTACCGGGACTGAAGCTTTCTTT | TRBJ1-1 | few | TRBV20-1 | -
CASSKDPTDTQYF | TGTGCCAGCAGCAAAGACCCCACAGATACGCAGTATTTT | TRBJ2-3 | many | TRBV21-1 | -
CASSHDWGNSPLHF | TGTGCCAGCAGCCATGATTGGGGAAATTCACCCCTCCACTTT | TRBJ1-6 | - | TRBV14 | -
CASSLNGGLNTEAFF | TGTGCCAGCAGCTTAAATGGGGGGCTTAACACTGAAGCTTTCTTT | TRBJ1-1 | many | TRBV11-2 | -
CSAKTAGGIWTEAFF | TGCAGTGCCAAAACAGCGGGTGGTATCTGGACTGAAGCTTTCTTT | TRBJ1-1 | many | TRBV20-1 | -
CASSTRGRVLEQYF | TGTGCCAGCAGCACCAGGGGTCGGGTCCTTGAGCAGTACTTC | TRBJ2-7 | - | TRBV28 | -
CSVEQETQYF | TGCAGCGTTGAACAAGAGACCCAGTACTTC | TRBJ2-5 | many | TRBV29-1 | -
CASSRTGARADTQYF | TGCGCCAGCAGCCGGACAGGGGCGCGCGCAGATACGCAGTATTTT | TRBJ2-3 | few | TRBV4-3 | TRBD1
CASSLDPGRSGNTIYF | TGCGCCAGCAGCTTGGACCCAGGACGCTCTGGAAACACCATATATTTT | TRBJ1-3 | many | TRBV5-1 | -
CASRPTGGETQYF | TGTGCCAGTAGGCCTACAGGGGGCGAGACCCAGTACTTC | TRBJ2-5 | - | TRBV19 | TRBD1
CAWGTLAGADTQYF | TGTGCCTGGGGAACTCTAGCGGGGGCAGATACGCAGTATTTT | TRBJ2-3 | many | TRBV30 | TRBD2
CSADRTGFNEQYF | TGCAGTGCTGACCGGACAGGGTTCAACGAGCAGTACTTC | TRBJ2-7 | few | TRBV20-1 | TRBD1